This T cell receptor (beta chain) appears in the sequencing data of a study of T cell responses to AZD1222 COVID-19 vaccine. Sequencing used immunoSEQ multiplex PCR; TCRdb keeps in-frame clones, though not all of them. This repertoire shows fewer than 75,000 clones, about nine tenths found once; its top ten account for less than 7%. General study points: An increase in Spike-specific TCR breadth and depth was observed after two AZD1222 doses.

This CDR3 contains 12 residues. Germline V CDR1 and CDR2: SGDLS, YYNGEE. Trimming shortened V by 4 bases and J by 8 bases, and 9 bases separated the two germline ends. Comments on this clone: Its cognate antigen is unknown.

V and J are TRBV9 and TRBJ1-4; D not certain. The receptor was isolated from an adult who received the MenACWY meningococcal vaccine as a control. The material sequenced was peripheral blood, taken 28 days after the second dose of the MenACWY control vaccine. In nucleotides, the CDR3 is TGTGCCAGCAGCCGGACGGCCGAAAAACTGTTTTTT. Translating it yields CASSRTAEKLFF. The complete variable domain, with remaining parts taken from reference TRBV9 and TRBJ1-4, reads DSGVTQTPKHLITATGQRVTLRCSPRSGDLSVYWYQQSLDQGLQFLIQYYNGEERAKGNILERFSAQQFPDLHSELNLSSLELGDSALYFCASSRTAEKLFFGSGTQLSVL.